This T cell receptor beta chain is from a study of cytomegalovirus exposure and HLA in healthy donors. Comments on this clone: What it recognizes is unknown.

Primers included in the PCR were 60 Vbeta and 13 Jbeta primers. Per the original methods: Later reanalysis found approximately 76 million unique TCR beta chains, around 10 million of them shared. Sequencing was performed with immunoSEQ multiplex PCR; in TCRdb, only in-frame clones are kept and a portion is missing. V, J and clone size reflect that table, while D and trimming were determined from the DNA. Of about 37,000 clones in the sample, 60% to 70% were seen once. Overall study results and limits: In a later analysis, parvovirus B19, influenza, CMV and Epstein-Barr virus appeared linked to several top co-occurrence clusters. In a later analysis, donors in an Asian-associated ancestry cluster reportedly had fewer N-insertions in productive TCRs than the cohort mean. Sequencing depth roughly uniform across donors was assumed in presence/absence analyses.

The CDR3 extends over 15 amino acids. Germline CDR1 and CDR2: MDHEN and SYDVKM. V lost 7 bases to trimming and J lost 1 base, with 14 bases between them. This clonotype originated in a middle-aged man in good health and CMV-seronegative. The chain combines TRBV28 with TRBJ1-3; the D gene is possibly TRBD1 (5 bases). The source material was PBMCs. CDR3 region: CASTLAGGSGNTIYF. The CDR3 DNA sequence: TGTGCCAGCACCCTGGCGGGGGGGTCTGGAAACACCATATATTTT.